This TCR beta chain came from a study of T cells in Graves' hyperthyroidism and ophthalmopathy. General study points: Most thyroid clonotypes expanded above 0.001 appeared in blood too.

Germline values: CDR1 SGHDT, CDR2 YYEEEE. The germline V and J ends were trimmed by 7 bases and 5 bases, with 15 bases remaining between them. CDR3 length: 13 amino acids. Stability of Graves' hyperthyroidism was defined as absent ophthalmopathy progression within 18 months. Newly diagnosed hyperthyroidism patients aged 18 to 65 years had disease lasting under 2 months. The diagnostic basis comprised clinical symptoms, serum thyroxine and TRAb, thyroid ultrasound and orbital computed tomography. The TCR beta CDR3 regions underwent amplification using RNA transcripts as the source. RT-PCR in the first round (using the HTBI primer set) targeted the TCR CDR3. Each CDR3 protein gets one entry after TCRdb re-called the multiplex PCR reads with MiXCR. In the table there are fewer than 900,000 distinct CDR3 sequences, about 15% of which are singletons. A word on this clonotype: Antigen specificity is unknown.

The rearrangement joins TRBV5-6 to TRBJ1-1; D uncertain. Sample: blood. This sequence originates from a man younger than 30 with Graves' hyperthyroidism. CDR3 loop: CASALVGLTEAFF. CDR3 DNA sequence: TGTGCCAGCGCATTAGTAGGGTTAACTGAAGCTTTCTTT.